One sample yielded the 26 T cell receptor beta chains listed below, sequenced in a study of Graves' ophthalmopathy and Graves' hyperthyroidism. RNA transcripts were the source from which TCR beta CDR3 regions were amplified. First-round RT-PCR employed HTBI primers, with a second-round multiplex PCR after it. TCRdb analysed the multiplex PCR reads with MiXCR anew, one entry per CDR3 protein. The sample holds about 550,000 distinct CDR3 sequences, less than 45% seen once. The sample was peripheral blood or thyroid tissue (not recorded which). These receptors were obtained from an adult man with Graves' hyperthyroidism.

V and J are TRBV7-8 and TRBJ2-7, with 7 nucleotides matching TRBD2. Germline values: CDR1 SGHVS, CDR2 FQNEAQ. This CDR3 contains 14 residues. J was trimmed by 5 bases and V by 6 bases; bases with no gene match: 10. The CDR3 nucleotides read TGTGCCAGCAGTTCCGGGGGGATGAGCAACGAGCAGTACTTC. This codes for CASSSGGMSNEQYF.

This clonotype has a count of ten or more. V usage is TRBV4-1 and J usage is TRBJ1-2; D gene unclear. The V gene lost 4 bases and the J gene lost 13 bases, with 28 bases spanning the gap. The CDR3 is made up of 16 amino acids. Germline values: CDR1 MGHRA, CDR2 YSYEKL. CDR3 bases: TGCGCCAGCAGCCCTATCCTCAGCGGACTCACACTAAACTCCACCTTC. Its protein product is CASSPILSGLTLNSTF.

This clonotype appeared a few times. The chain employs TRBV4-2 and TRBJ1-1; TRBD1 is a possible D gene (5 bases). Trimming cost V 0 bases and J 4 bases, with 9 bases left between them. CDR3 length: 14 amino acids. CDR1 and CDR2 from the germline V gene are LGHNA and YNFKEQ. The CDR3 DNA is TGTGCCAGCAGCCAAGAGGAGGGGAGCACTGAAGCTTTCTTT. Its protein is CASSQEEGSTEAFF.

The genes are TRBV20-1 and TRBJ1-1; perhaps TRBD1 as D (5 bases). Germline V CDR1 and CDR2: DFQATT, SNEGSKA (reference sequence). Trimming took 3 bases from V and 7 from J, leaving 6 bases between them. The CDR3 consists of 10 residues. The CDR3 region is CSASGGEAFF. CDR3 nucleotides: TGCAGTGCTAGCGGGGGTGAAGCTTTCTTT.

This chain links TRBV29-1 with TRBJ1-2, with 9 bases matching TRBD1. The V gene end was trimmed by 7 bases and the J gene end by 7 bases; junction bases not matched to a gene: 19. Germline lookup yields CDR1 SQVTM and CDR2 ANQGSEA. The CDR3 covers 16 residues. CDR3 amino acids: CSAKPIGVTGGAGYTF. The CDR3 DNA reads as TGCAGCGCTAAACCAATAGGAGTAACAGGGGGCGCTGGCTACACCTTC.

This clonotype was picked up many times. The chain uses TRBV12-3 or TRBV12-4 and TRBJ1-6; no clear D. Trimming left V 5 bases short and J 12 bases short, with 8 bases between. CDR3 length: 11 amino acids. This CDR3 reads CASSQGIPLHF. The CDR3 coding sequence is TGTGCCAGCAGTCAAGGGATACCCCTCCACTTT.

The rearrangement uses TRBV20-1 and TRBJ2-7; 9 bases fit TRBD1. This CDR3 has 12 residues. The germline gives CDR1 DFQATT, CDR2 SNEGSKA (reference sequence). V was clipped by 6 bases and J by 5 bases; unmatched bases: 5. CDR3 in amino acids: CSARDREDEQYF. The CDR3 DNA follows: TGCAGTGCCAGGGACAGGGAGGACGAGCAGTACTTC.

The chain's CDR3 is CASKTGREKLFF. The CDR3 DNA reads as TGCGCCAGCAAGACAGGGCGAGAAAAACTGTTTTTT. The chain carries TRBV10-2 and TRBJ1-4; 7 bases map to TRBD1. J lost 8 bases, V lost 7 bases, and 4 bases had no gene match. The germline gives CDR1 WSHSY, CDR2 SAAADI. The CDR3 contains 12 residues.

The table lists this clonotype with a few counts. The V and J genes are TRBV7-3 and TRBJ2-3; 9 bases align to TRBD2. The CDR3 contains 16 residues. J was trimmed by 4 bases and V by 2 bases; bases with no gene match: 7. CDR1 and CDR2 (germline): SGHTA, FQGTGA. The CDR3 loop is CASSLVAGAPADTQYF. The CDR3 nucleotides read TGTGCCAGCAGCTTAGTAGCGGGGGCGCCTGCAGATACGCAGTATTTT. Full variable domain (outside the CDR3, taken from reference TRBV7-3 and TRBJ2-3): GAGVSQTPSNKVTEKGKYVELRCDPISGHTALYWYRQSLGQGPEFLIYFQGTGAADDSGLPNDRFFAVRPEGSVSTLKIQRTERGDSAVYLCASSLVAGAPADTQYFGPGTRLTVL.

The rearrangement uses TRBV2 and TRBJ1-3, with TRBD1 identical over 9 bases. The better agreement between TRBJ2-3 and the DNA end casts doubt on the J call. Germline V gene data show CDR1 as SNHLY and CDR2 as FYNNEI. This CDR3 region has 16 residues. The CDR3 DNA reads as TGTGCCAGCAGCCCCCCCGGGACAGGGCAGTTCCATACGCAGTATTTT. Amino acids: CASSPPGTGQFHTQYF.

This clonotype was found many times. The chain uses TRBV5-8 and TRBJ1-2; D is possibly TRBD1 (6 bases). The CDR3 contains 15 residues. The V gene lost 0 bases and the J gene lost 8 bases, with 17 bases spanning the gap. Germline V gene data show CDR1 as SGHTS and CDR2 as YDEGEE. CDR3 DNA: TGTGCCAGCAGCTTGGCCCTCTACAGGGATGGGGGCTACACCTTC. Its protein is CASSLALYRDGGYTF.

The table lists this clonotype with many counts. CDR3 sequence (DNA): TGTGCCAGCAGTTACTCAAGGGGCGGGGAGCTGTTTTTT. It codes for CASSYSRGGELFF. This sequence joins TRBV6-5 and TRBJ2-2, with TRBD1 as a possible D gene (5 bases). CDR1 is MNHEY, CDR2 SVGAGI, per germline. The CDR3 length is 13 residues. Trimming stripped 0 bases from V and 7 bases from J, with 6 bases between.

This clonotype was seen repeatedly, ten times or more. J is TRBJ1-1 and V is TRBV20-1; D ambiguous. Trimming pared 5 bases from V and 0 bases from J, leaving 10 bases between. Germline V gene sequence: CDR1 DFQATT, CDR2 SNEGSKA (reference sequence). This CDR3 region has 13 residues. The CDR3 DNA follows: TGCAGTGCTGAGGCAGACATGAACACTGAAGCTTTCTTT. The encoded protein is CSAEADMNTEAFF.

This clonotype was picked up many times. The rearrangement uses TRBV3-1 and TRBJ1-1, with TRBD1 as a possible D gene (5 bases). Germline CDR1 is LGHDT and CDR2 is YNNKEL (reference sequence). Trimming took 9 bases from V and 1 from J, leaving 12 bases between them. There are 13 residues in the CDR3. CDR3 region: CASMGRSNTEAFF. Here the CDR3 DNA reads TGTGCCAGTATGGGACGGTCGAACACTGAAGCTTTCTTT. Supplemented by reference TRBV3-1 and TRBJ1-1, the full variable domain reads DTAVSQTPKYLVTQMGNDKSIKCEQNLGHDTMYWYKQDSKKFLKIMFSYNNKELIINETVPNRFSPKSPDKAHLNLHINSLELGDSAVYFCASMGRSNTEAFFGQGTRLTVV.

The chain couples TRBV7-2 to TRBJ2-5; 7 bases fit TRBD2. The J call may be wrong; the DNA end is better matched by TRBJ2-1. The CDR3 is 15 amino acids. Per germline, CDR1 SGHTA and CDR2 FQGNSA. The DNA of the CDR3 is TGTGCCAGCAGCTTAGGTCTAGCGGCTATGAATGAGCAGTTCTTC. Translation gives CASSLGLAAMNEQFF.

Only one count was recorded for this clonotype. The rearrangement uses TRBV7-9 and TRBJ2-3, with D possibly TRBD1 on 8 matching bases. The CDR3 is made up of 15 amino acids. CDR1 SEHNR and CDR2 FQNEAQ come from the germline V gene (reference sequence). Trimming left V 7 bases short and J 1 base short, with 15 bases between. Here the CDR3 DNA reads TGTGCCAGCACCCTTACAGGGGGGGGCACAGATACGCAGTATTTT. Amino acids: CASTLTGGGTDTQYF.

In this sample, this clonotype turned up many times. The chain is built from TRBV7-8 and TRBJ2-7; D uncertain. V lost 3 bases to trimming and J lost 6 bases, with 21 bases between them. Germline CDR1 and CDR2: SGHVS and FQNEAQ. The CDR3 is made up of 16 amino acids. The CDR3 DNA reads TGTGCCAGCAGCTTCCCGGACGTCGGAGCAAACTCCGAGCAGTACTTC. Translated: CASSFPDVGANSEQYF. Looking up the rest from reference TRBV7-8 and TRBJ2-7 gives the full variable domain: GAGVSQSPRYKVAKRGQDVALRCDPISGHVSLFWYQQALGQGPEFLTYFQNEAQLDKSGLPSDRFFAERPEGSVSTLKIQRTQQEDSAVYLCASSFPDVGANSEQYFGPGTRLTVT.

This chain connects TRBV2 to TRBJ1-2; D is ambiguous. The ends were cut back, 7 bases at V and 9 bases at J, with 6 bases in the middle. The CDR3 is 9 amino acids. Germline V gene data show CDR1 as SNHLY and CDR2 as FYNNEI. CDR3 in amino acids: CASMESYTF. As DNA, the CDR3 is TGTGCCAGCATGGAGAGCTACACCTTC. The full variable domain, rest sourced from reference TRBV2 and TRBJ1-2, is EPEVTQTPSHQVTQMGQEVILRCVPISNHLYFYWYRQILGQKVEFLVSFYNNEISEKSEIFDDQFSVERPDGSNFTLKIRSTKLEDSAMYFCASMESYTFGSGTRLTVV.

The gene calls are TRBV7-8 and TRBJ1-2; TRBD1 matches 9 bases. V dropped 1 base and J dropped 4; count of bases not matched to a gene: 7. The CDR3 is made up of 16 amino acids. CDR1 and CDR2 (germline): SGHVS, FQNEAQ. The CDR3: CASSLGGQGAGYGYTF. The CDR3 nucleotides are TGTGCCAGCAGCTTAGGGGGACAGGGAGCGGGCTATGGCTACACCTTC.

In its sample, this clonotype was seen many times. This chain links TRBV10-3 with TRBJ2-7; D is unresolved. The CDR3 has 15 amino acids. V lost 0 bases, J lost 5 bases, and 14 bases lay in between. Germline assignment: CDR1 ENHRY and CDR2 SYGVKD. The CDR3 DNA reads as TGTGCCATCAGTGAGTCGGTTGGAGACCCAGACGAGCAGTACTTC. Protein: CAISESVGDPDEQYF.

This clonotype was picked up many times. The genes are TRBV10-3 and TRBJ1-5; D not resolved. Trimming cost V 2 bases and J 1 base, with 3 bases left between them. There are 13 residues in the CDR3. Per germline, CDR1 ENHRY and CDR2 SYGVKD. CDR3 DNA: TGTGCCATCAGTGAGGGAAGCAATCAGCCCCAGCATTTT. Protein product: CAISEGSNQPQHF.

In its sample, this clonotype was seen many times. The chain recombines TRBV6-4 with TRBJ2-2, with a tentative D call TRBD1 (5 bases). Germline V gives CDR1 MRHNA, CDR2 SNTAGT. This CDR3 has 14 residues. The V and J ends lost 5 bases and 0 bases respectively, with 7 bases between them. This chain's CDR3 is CASSRTTNTGELFF. In DNA form, the CDR3 reads TGTGCCAGCAGTAGGACAACGAACACCGGGGAGCTGTTTTTT.

This clonotype was counted many times. This rearrangement joins TRBV4-1 to TRBJ2-5, with a possible D match to TRBD1 (5 bases). Per germline, CDR1 MGHRA and CDR2 YSYEKL. This CDR3 contains 16 residues. V was trimmed by 0 bases and J by 0 bases, leaving 11 bases between them. The CDR3 is CASSQDTDTDQETQYF. The DNA of the CDR3 is TGCGCCAGCAGCCAAGATACGGACACAGACCAAGAGACCCAGTACTTC.

The rearrangement uses TRBV6-5 and TRBJ2-5; 9 bases are shared with TRBD1. Looked up from germline, CDR1 is MNHEY and CDR2 is SVGAGI. This CDR3 spans 15 amino acids. J gave up 5 bases and V 5 bases, and 9 bases lay outside the gene matches. The CDR3 protein is CASSDKGQGGETQYF. The CDR3 DNA is TGTGCCAGCAGTGACAAGGGACAGGGAGGGGAGACCCAGTACTTC.

This clonotype came up many times. The rearrangement uses TRBV7-9 and TRBJ1-1, with D unresolved. Trimming removed 3 bases from V and 1 base from J, with 9 bases in between. Germline V gives CDR1 SEHNR, CDR2 FQNEAQ (reference sequence). The CDR3 extends over 14 amino acids. The CDR3 reads CASSLESENTEAFF. The CDR3 region has the DNA TGTGCCAGCAGCTTGGAGTCGGAGAACACTGAAGCTTTCTTT. The variable domain in full, completed from reference TRBV7-9 and TRBJ1-1, reads DTGVSQNPRHKITKRGQNVTFRCDPISEHNRLYWYRQTLGQGPEFLTYFQNEAQLEKSRLLSDRFSAERPKGSFSTLEIQRTEQGDSAMYLCASSLESENTEAFFGQGTRLTVV.

This sequence joins TRBV9 and TRBJ2-1; no definite D call. Germline V lookup: CDR1 SGDLS, CDR2 YYNGEE. CDR3 size: 15 residues. V gave up 4 bases and J gave up 2 bases, with 13 bases separating them. The chain's CDR3 is CASSPEAIPYNEQFF. CDR3 sequence (DNA): TGTGCCAGCAGCCCCGAGGCGATTCCCTACAATGAGCAGTTCTTC.